This T cell receptor (beta chain) was retrieved from a study of PD-1 blockade in classical Hodgkin lymphoma. Comments on this clone: Its antigen is currently unknown.

Study conclusions and caveats: Sources of repertoire differences remain undefined, possibly disease activity or prior therapy. CD4+ TCR diversity rose significantly by C4D1, and CD8+ TCR diversity did not. Reported findings placed baseline TCR diversity lower in newly diagnosed patients (compared with healthy donors).

The time point: cycle 4 day 1 (C4D1), after five to seven weeks of nivolumab. All patients experienced relapse after autologous stem cell transplantation, and brentuximab vedotin exposure was variable. Profiled with immunoSEQ multiplex PCR; TCRdb holds only in-frame clones, not every one. The sample yields around 30,000 clones, over 75% seen once. The TCR sequence derives from a human donor with classical Hodgkin lymphoma. The sequencing here drew on peripheral blood mononuclear cells (PBMCs), taken before the fourth cycle of nivolumab.

The CDR3 DNA reads TGTGCCAGCAGTGTATACGCCTACGAGCAGTACTTC. It is translated as CASSVYAYEQYF. V is TRBV25-1 and J is TRBJ2-7; D unresolved. Deletions cut 4 bases from V and 2 bases from J, with 6 bases between. Germline CDR1 reads MGHDK; CDR2 reads SYGVNS. The CDR3 loop spans 12 amino acids.